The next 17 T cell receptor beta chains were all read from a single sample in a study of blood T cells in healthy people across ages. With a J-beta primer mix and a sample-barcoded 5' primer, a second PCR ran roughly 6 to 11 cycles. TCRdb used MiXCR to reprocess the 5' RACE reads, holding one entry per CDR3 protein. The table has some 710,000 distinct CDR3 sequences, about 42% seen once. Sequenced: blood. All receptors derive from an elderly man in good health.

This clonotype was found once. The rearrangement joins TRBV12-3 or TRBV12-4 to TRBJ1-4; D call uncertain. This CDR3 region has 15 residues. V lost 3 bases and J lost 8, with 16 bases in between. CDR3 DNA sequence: TGTGCCAGCAGTTTCGGTACTCCCCCCGGAGAAAAACTGTTTTTT. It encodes CASSFGTPPGEKLFF.

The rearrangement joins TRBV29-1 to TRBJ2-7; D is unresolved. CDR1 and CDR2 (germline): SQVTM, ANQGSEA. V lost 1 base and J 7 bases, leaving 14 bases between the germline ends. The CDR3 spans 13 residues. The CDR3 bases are TGCAGCGTTGAAGTTAGGCGTTACAATGAGCAGTACTTC. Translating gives CSVEVRRYNEQYF.

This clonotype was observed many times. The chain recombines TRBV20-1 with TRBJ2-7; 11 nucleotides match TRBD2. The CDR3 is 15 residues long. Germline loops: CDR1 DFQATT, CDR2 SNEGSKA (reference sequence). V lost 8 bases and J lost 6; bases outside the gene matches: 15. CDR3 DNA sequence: TGCAGTATGACTAGCGGGACGAACCCTTCCGGCGAGCAGTACTTC. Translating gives CSMTSGTNPSGEQYF.

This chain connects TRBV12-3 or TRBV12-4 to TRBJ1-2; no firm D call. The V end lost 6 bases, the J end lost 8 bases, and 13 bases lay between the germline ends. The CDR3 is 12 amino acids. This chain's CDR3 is CASSLSDGGYTF. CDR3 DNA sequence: TGTGCCAGCAGCCTCTCAGACGGGGGCTACACCTTC.

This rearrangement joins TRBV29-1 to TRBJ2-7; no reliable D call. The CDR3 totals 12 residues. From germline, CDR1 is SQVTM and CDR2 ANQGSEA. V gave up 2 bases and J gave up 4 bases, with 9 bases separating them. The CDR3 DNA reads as TGCAGCGTTGAAATAATAGGGTACGAGCAGTACTTC. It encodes CSVEIIGYEQYF.

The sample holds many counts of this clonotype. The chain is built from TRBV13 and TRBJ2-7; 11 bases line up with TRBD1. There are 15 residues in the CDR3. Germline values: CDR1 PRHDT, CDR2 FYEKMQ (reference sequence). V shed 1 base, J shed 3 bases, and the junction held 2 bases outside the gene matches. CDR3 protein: CASSLAGTGGYEQYF. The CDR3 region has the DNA TGTGCCAGCAGCTTAGCCGGGACAGGGGGCTACGAGCAGTACTTC.

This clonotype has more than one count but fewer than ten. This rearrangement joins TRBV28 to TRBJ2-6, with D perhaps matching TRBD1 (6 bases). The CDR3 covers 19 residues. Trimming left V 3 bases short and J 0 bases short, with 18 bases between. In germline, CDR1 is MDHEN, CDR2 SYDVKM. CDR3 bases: TGTGCCAGCAGTTTTATACGGCAGGGGCCCAGCTCTGGGGCCAACGTCCTGACTTTC. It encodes CASSFIRQGPSSGANVLTF.

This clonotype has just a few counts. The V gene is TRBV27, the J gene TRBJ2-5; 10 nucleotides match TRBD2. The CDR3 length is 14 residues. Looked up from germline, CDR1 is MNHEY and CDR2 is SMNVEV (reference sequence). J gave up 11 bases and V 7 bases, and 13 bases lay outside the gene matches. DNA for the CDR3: TGTGCCAGCACCCTCAGCGGGAGGGGATATGAGCAGTACTTC. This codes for CASTLSGRGYEQYF.

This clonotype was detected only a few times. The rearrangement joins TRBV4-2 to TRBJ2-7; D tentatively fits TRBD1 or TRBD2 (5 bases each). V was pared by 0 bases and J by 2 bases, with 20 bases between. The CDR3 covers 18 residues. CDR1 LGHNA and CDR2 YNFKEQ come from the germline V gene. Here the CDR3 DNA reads TGTGCCAGCAGCCAAGAGGGCCCGGCAGGGAGAGCCCCCTACGAGCAGTACTTC. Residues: CASSQEGPAGRAPYEQYF.

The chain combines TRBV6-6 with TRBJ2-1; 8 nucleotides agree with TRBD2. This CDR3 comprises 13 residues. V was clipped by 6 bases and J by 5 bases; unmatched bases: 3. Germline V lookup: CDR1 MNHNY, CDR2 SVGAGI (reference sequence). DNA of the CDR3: TGTGCCAGCAGCCAGCGGGAGAACAATGAGCAGTTCTTC. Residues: CASSQRENNEQFF.

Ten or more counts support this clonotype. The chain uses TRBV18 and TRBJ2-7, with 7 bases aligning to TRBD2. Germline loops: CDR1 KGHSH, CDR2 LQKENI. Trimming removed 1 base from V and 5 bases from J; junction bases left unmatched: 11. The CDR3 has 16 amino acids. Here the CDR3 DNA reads TGTGCCAGCTCACCACTCGGGGCGGGAGTACACAACGAGCAGTACTTC. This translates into CASSPLGAGVHNEQYF.

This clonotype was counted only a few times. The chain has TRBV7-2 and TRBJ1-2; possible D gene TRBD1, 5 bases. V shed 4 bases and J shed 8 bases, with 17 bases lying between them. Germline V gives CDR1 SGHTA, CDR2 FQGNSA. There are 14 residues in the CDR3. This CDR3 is CASSSARGASGYTF. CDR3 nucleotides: TGTGCCAGCAGCTCCGCTCGAGGGGCGAGCGGCTACACCTTC.

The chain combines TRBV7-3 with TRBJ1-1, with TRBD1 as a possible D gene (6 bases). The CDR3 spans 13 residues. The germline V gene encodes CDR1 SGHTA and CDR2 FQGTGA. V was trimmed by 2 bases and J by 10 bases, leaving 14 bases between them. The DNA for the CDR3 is TGTGCCAGCAGCTTAGACGGGGGGCGGCGAGCTTTCTTT. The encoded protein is CASSLDGGRRAFF.

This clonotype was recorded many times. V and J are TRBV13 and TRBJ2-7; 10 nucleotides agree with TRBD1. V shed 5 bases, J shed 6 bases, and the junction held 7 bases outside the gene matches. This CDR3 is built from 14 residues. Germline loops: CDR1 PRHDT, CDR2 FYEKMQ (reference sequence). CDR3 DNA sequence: TGTGCCAGCAGCGCACGGGACAGGGGTTTCGAGCAGTACTTC. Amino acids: CASSARDRGFEQYF.

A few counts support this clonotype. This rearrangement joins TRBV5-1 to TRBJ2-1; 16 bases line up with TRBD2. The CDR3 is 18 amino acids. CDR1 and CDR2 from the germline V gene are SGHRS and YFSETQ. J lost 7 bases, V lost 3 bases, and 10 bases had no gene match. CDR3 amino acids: CASSSGLAGGLRTNEQFF. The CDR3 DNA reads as TGCGCCAGCAGCTCGGGACTAGCGGGAGGGCTACGTACAAATGAGCAGTTCTTC.

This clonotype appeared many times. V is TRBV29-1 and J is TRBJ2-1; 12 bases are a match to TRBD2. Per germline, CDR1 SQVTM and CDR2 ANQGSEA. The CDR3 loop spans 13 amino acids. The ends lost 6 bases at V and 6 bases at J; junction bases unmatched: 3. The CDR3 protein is CSVGLAGLNEQFF. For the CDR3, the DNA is TGCAGCGTCGGACTAGCGGGACTCAATGAGCAGTTCTTC.

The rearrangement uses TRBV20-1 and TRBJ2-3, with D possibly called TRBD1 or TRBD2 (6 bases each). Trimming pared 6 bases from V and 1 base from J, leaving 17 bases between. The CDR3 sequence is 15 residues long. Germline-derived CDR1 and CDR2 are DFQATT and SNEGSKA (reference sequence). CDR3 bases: TGCAGTGCGTTATGGGGGGCGGAGGGCACAGATACGCAGTATTTT. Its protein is CSALWGAEGTDTQYF.